This TCR beta chain is from a study of T cell responses to AZD1222 COVID-19 vaccine. General observations from the study: The number of AZD1222 recipients seropositive at baseline was only five to seven. In a largely white British group with more females than males, clonal diversity was possibly underestimated.

CDR1 and CDR2 (germline): SGHTA, FQGNSA. V trimming: 0 bases; J trimming: 12 bases; junction bases outside the gene matches: 10. This CDR3 is 16 amino acids long. In the case of this clone: Its cognate antigen is unknown.

This table comes from immunoSEQ multiplex PCR, and its TCRdb copy is limited to in-frame clones, with some not included. This sample has 130,000 or so clones, with under 95% found just once. The J gene is TRBJ2-1, the V gene TRBV7-2, with TRBD2 matching 11 bases. Sequenced here: peripheral blood, sampled 28 days after the second dose of the MenACWY control vaccine. This TCR was recovered from an adult who received the MenACWY meningococcal vaccine as a control. CDR3 coding DNA: TGTGCCAGCAGCTTAGCGGGGACTAGCGGACACCCCGCGCAGTTCTTC. It encodes CASSLAGTSGHPAQFF.